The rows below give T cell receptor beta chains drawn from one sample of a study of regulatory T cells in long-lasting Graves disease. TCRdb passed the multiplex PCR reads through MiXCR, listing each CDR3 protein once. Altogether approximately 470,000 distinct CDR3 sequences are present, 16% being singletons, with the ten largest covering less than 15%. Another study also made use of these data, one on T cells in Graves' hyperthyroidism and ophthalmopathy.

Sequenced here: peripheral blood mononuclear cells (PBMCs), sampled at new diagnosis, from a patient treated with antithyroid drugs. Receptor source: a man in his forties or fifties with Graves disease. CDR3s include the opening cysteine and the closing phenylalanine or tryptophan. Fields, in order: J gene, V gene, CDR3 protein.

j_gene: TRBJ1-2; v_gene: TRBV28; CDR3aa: CANSLAGELRGYTF
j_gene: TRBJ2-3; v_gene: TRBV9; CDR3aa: CASSVVSGGGSQYF
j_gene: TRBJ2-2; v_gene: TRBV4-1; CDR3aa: CASSQETGELFF
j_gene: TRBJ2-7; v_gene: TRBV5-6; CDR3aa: CASSISGTGTSYEQYF
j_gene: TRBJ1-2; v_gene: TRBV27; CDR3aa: CATPGDGYTF
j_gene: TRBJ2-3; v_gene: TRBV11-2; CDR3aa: CASSQGRHTDTQYF
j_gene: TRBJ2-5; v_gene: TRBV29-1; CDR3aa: CSVRGRMKETQYF
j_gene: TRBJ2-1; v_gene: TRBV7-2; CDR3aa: CASSTFGEDEQFF
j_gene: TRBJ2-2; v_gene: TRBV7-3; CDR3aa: CASSDRQGSFELFF
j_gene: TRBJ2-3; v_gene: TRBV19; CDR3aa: CASTEAGTGWSTDTQYF
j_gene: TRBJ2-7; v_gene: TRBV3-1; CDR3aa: CASSQARSSYEQYF
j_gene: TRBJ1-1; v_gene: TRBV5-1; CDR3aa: CASSLGAVPNTEAFF
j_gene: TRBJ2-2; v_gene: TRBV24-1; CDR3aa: CATSPLSGTGELFF
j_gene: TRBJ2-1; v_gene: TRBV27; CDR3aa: CASSRWASSNEQFF
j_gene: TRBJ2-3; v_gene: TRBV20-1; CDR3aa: CSASAGGNTQYF
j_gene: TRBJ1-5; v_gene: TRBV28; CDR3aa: CASISQGAYQPQHF
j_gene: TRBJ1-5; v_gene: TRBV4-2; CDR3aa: CASSQEAFGDQPQHF
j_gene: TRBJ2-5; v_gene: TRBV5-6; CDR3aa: CASSSTLDRRPYF
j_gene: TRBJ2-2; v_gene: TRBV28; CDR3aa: CATWDFNTGELFF
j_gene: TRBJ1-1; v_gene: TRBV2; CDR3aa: CASDRANTEAFF
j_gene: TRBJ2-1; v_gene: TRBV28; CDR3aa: CASSPRGGGPYNEQFF
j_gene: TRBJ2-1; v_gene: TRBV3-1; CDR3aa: CASSQDRGTLGNEQFF
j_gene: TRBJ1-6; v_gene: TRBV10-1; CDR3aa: CASQTEINSPLHF
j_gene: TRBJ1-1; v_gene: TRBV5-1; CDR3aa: CASSLAGQVEAFF
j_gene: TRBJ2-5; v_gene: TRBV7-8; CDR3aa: CASSFPSAGETQYF
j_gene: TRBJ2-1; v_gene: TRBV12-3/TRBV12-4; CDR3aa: CASSLLAGGPDEQFF
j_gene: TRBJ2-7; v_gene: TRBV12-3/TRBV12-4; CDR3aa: CASSPPGTPYEQYF
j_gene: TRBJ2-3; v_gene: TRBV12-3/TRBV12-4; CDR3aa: CASSTRRGALTDTQYF
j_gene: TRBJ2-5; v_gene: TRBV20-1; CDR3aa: CSARDPYNQETQYF
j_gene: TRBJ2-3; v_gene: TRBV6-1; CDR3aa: CASSRGLAEITDTQYF
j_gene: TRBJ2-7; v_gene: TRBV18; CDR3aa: CASSPLSTAGGTYEQYF
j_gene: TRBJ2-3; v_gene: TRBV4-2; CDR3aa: CASSQDDYSPSYTQYF
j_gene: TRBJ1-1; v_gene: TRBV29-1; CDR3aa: CSVAIAGFEAFF
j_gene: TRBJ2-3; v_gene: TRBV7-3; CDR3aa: CASSSGARDSTDTQYF
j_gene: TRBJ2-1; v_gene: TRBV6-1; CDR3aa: CASSLGASKQFF
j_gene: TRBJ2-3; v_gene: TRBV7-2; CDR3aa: CASSLSTGLGDTQYF
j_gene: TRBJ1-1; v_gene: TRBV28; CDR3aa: CASSLDRGQTEAFF
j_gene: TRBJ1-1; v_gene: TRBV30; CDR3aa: CALHTGVRPAEAFF
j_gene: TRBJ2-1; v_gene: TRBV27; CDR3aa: CASSLSGMEFF
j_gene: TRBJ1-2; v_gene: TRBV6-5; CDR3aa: CASSYPAGAGYGYTF
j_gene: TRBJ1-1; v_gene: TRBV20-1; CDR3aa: CSASGYRNTEAFF
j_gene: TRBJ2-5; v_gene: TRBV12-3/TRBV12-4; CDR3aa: CASSSATGETQYF
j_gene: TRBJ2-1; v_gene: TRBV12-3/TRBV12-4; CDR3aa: CASSHQSGIGGQGLSEQFF
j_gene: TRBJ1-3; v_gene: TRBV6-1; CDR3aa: CASSARAILSGNTIYF
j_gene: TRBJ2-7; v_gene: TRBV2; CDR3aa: CASTSDGYEQYF